This T cell receptor beta chain was documented in a study of identical twins. In every case, the donor was a healthy Caucasian. Germline V gives CDR1 DFQATT, CDR2 SNEGSKA (reference sequence). Between the trimmed V and J ends, which lost 6 bases and 4 bases, there was a span of 16 bases. The CDR3 runs 14 residues. Overall study findings and caveats: Reduced insertions were recorded for abundant cord blood beta clonotypes, with no such pattern in memory repertoires.

A note on this clonotype: Its antigen is currently unknown.

TCRdb re-derived calls from the 5' RACE reads in MiXCR, one entry per CDR3 protein. The data contain under 350,000 distinct CDR3 sequences, 7.5% to 9.5% of them singletons. This sample was also put to use in a study of yellow fever vaccine responses in identical twins.

This chain joins TRBV20-1 and TRBJ2-1, with D unclear. The sequenced sample consisted of CD8+ T cells sorted from blood. The sequence derives from a woman aged 18 to 35 in good health. The CDR3 spells CSADGATLYNEQFF. In DNA, the CDR3 is TGCAGTGCCGATGGTGCCACACTTTACAATGAGCAGTTCTTC.